This TCR beta chain was profiled in a study of T cell responses to AZD1222 COVID-19 vaccine. Study in general: Pooling was applied to second doses at about 4 or about 12 weeks. Study-level results: None of the repertoires were sampled until the peak T cell response had passed. Close to half of all spike-specific TCRs reportedly target regions of the variants that are unmutated.

Turning to this clone: The antigen is not known.

This table comes from immunoSEQ multiplex PCR, and its TCRdb copy is limited to in-frame clones, with some not included. The sample has approximately 110,000 clones, roughly 90% seen once. Germline loops: CDR1 MDHEN, CDR2 SYDVKM. The trim removed 6 bases at V and 2 bases at J, leaving 6 bases unmatched. The CDR3 is made up of 14 amino acids. The sequenced sample was peripheral blood, obtained on day 0 of AZD1222 vaccination. The V call is TRBV28, the J call TRBJ1-2; 7 bases match TRBD1. The receptor's source is an adult in good health. The CDR3 DNA is TGTGCCAGCAGAGTCGGGACAGTGAACTATGGCTACACCTTC. This codes for CASRVGTVNYGYTF.